A selection of T cell receptor beta chains follows, all from one sample in a study of PD-L1 blockade in urothelial cancer. TCRdb's copy holds only in-frame clones and misses some; the assay was immunoSEQ multiplex PCR. The repertoire has some 40,000 clones, 70% to 90% of them found once; the top ten carry just under 25%. The material sequenced was PBMCs, taken around atezolizumab (anti-PD-L1) treatment. Source of these receptors: a donor over 35 with urothelial cancer. CDR3s include the opening cysteine and the closing phenylalanine or tryptophan. The D gene is left open where the match is weak. Some rows have no size entry. The others give once, few or many, or a class for an expanded clone.

j_call clone_size d_call v_call cdr3_nt cdr3_aa
TRBJ2-7 NA TRBD1 TRBV2 TGTGCCAGCAGTGAGCGGGACAGGGAAGAGCAGTACTTC CASSERDREEQYF
TRBJ1-1 NA TRBD1 TRBV10-3 TGTGCCATCAGCCGGACAGGGTCCGAGAACACTGAAGCTTTCTTT CAISRTGSENTEAFF
TRBJ2-1 NA NA TRBV5-1 TGCGCCAGCAGCTTGGACACATCCTACAATGAGCAGTTCTTC CASSLDTSYNEQFF
TRBJ2-5 NA TRBD1 TRBV30 TGTGCCTGGAGCCGCAGGGGGTCGGCAGAGACCCAGTACTTC CAWSRRGSAETQYF
TRBJ2-7 NA NA TRBV28 TGTGCCAGCAGTTTAGTTGGGACTCTCTCCTACGAGCAGTACTTC CASSLVGTLSYEQYF
TRBJ2-1 few NA TRBV11-2 TGTGCCAGCAGCTTAGCGGGAGTCTGGAATGAGCAGTTCTTC CASSLAGVWNEQFF
TRBJ2-5 once TRBD1 TRBV7-3 TGTGCCAGCAGCCCGGACAGGGGGATTAGGAAGACCCAGTACTTC CASSPDRGIRKTQYF
TRBJ1-3 NA TRBD1 TRBV13 TGTGCCAGCAGCCGCAACAGGGGAAGGGCTGGAAACACCATATATTTT CASSRNRGRAGNTIYF
TRBJ1-5 NA TRBD1 TRBV15 TGTGCCACCGGAGGGCAGGGGGGCAATCAGCCCCAGCATTTT CATGGQGGNQPQHF
TRBJ2-7 NA NA TRBV25-1 TGTGCCAGCAGCCGGAGTGGGGCACCCGGGCAGTACTTC CASSRSGAPGQYF
TRBJ1-4 NA TRBD1 TRBV15 TGTGCCACCAGGAGACAGGGGTCTCGGGGTGAAAAACTGTTTTTT CATRRQGSRGEKLFF
TRBJ1-5 NA TRBD1 TRBV7-2 TGTGCCAGCAGCTTAGCCAGGGGGAATCAGCCCCAGCATTTT CASSLARGNQPQHF
TRBJ2-5 once NA TRBV11-3 TGTGCCAGCAGCTCAGGGGGGTTCGGCGAGACCCAGTACTTC CASSSGGFGETQYF
TRBJ1-3 NA NA TRBV5-1 TGCGCCAGCCGACAGATGGGGATGGGAAACACCATATATTTT CASRQMGMGNTIYF
TRBJ2-2 NA NA TRBV11-1 TGTGCCAGCAGCTTAGGGGTGCGGACCGGGGAGCTGTTTTTT CASSLGVRTGELFF
TRBJ1-5 NA NA TRBV19 TGTGCCAGTAGTATTCCAGGTCCTCGTAATCAGCCCCAGCATTTT CASSIPGPRNQPQHF
TRBJ2-1 NA TRBD2 TRBV11-1 TGTGCCAGCAGCTTACCGGGACTAGCGGGTCTCTCCTACAATGAGCAGTTCTTC CASSLPGLAGLSYNEQFF
TRBJ2-2 NA TRBD2 TRBV13 TGTGCCAGCAGGGCATTTGGGGGGGACGGGCGGAGCCCGGCGACCGGGGAGCTGTTTTTT CASRAFGGDGRSPATGELFF